The subject of this entry is one TCR beta chain. V lost 4 bases to trimming and J lost 2 bases; unmatched junction nucleotides: 9. The V gene's germline CDR1 is SGHKS and CDR2 YYEKEE (reference sequence). CDR3 length: 15 amino acids. The method was immunoSEQ multiplex PCR; TCRdb's version includes in-frame clones alone and lacks a portion of them. The sample consists of around 330,000 clones, roughly 90% of them appearing once. The data derive from a study of blood T cell repertoires in COVID-19. Study overall: From T cells, B-cell-depleted T cells, or PBMCs came the material, which was cDNA or gDNA.

This clonotype originated in a man aged 55 to 69 who had recovered from COVID-19. Sequencing was performed on PBMCs or T cells enriched from blood (not recorded which). The rearrangement joins TRBV5-5 to TRBJ2-7, with TRBD2 identical over 7 bases. The CDR3, as DNA: TGTGCCAGCAGCCTCACCAGCGGGGCAACCTACGAGCAGTACTTC. Translation gives CASSLTSGATYEQYF.